This paragraph covers one T cell receptor (beta chain) sequence. This record comes from a study of multiple sclerosis patients with progressive multifocal leukoencephalopathy. Profiled with immunoSEQ multiplex PCR; TCRdb holds only in-frame clones, not every one. This sample carries about 25,000 clones, roughly 90% of them seen once, and the ten largest clones take about 2.3%. Indicated time point: approximately twelve months of natalizumab therapy. At 6 months of natalizumab came T1, and at 12 months came T2. The CDR3 is 13 amino acids. From germline, CDR1 is KGHSH and CDR2 LQKENI. V lost 5 bases, J lost 2 bases, and 7 bases lay in between.

This TCR came from a man aged 30 to 39 with multiple sclerosis. The chain is built from TRBV18 and TRBJ1-3; maybe TRBD1 (5 bases). Sequencing was performed on PBMCs, taken from a patient treated with natalizumab. CDR3 sequence: CASSSGAGNTIYF. In DNA, the CDR3 is TGTGCCAGCTCATCGGGGGCTGGAAACACCATATATTTT.